This T cell receptor gamma chain was sequenced for a study of gamma-delta T cells after stem cell transplantation. TCRdb reprocessed the RT-PCR reads using CATT. The data show more than 1,000 gamma-chain clones, with more than 50% seen just once and 5% held by the top ten. This clone was counted only a few times. Germline assignment: CDR1 GITISATS and CDR2 ISYDGTV (reference sequence). Trimming took 0 bases from V and 4 from J; bases not matched to a gene: 0. The CDR3 is 12 amino acids. The V and J genes are TRGV9 and TRGJ1 or TRGJ2. The J gene, missing from TCRdb, was assigned here through DNA to germline matching. The material sequenced was gamma-delta T cells. This receptor was obtained from a human donor. It is not recorded whose cells these are; they may come from a transplant donor. The CDR3 protein is CALWEVYYKKLF. The CDR3 nucleotides read TGTGCCTTGTGGGAGGTGTATTATAAGAAACTCTTT.